Below are 28 T cell receptor beta chains sequenced from a single sample in a study of blood T cell repertoires in COVID-19. Sequencing used immunoSEQ multiplex PCR; TCRdb keeps in-frame clones, though not all of them. The sample lists around 170,000 clones, more than 85% occurring once. The sequenced sample was peripheral blood. All receptors come from a man aged 45-65 years with acute or convalescent COVID-19.

This chain connects TRBV18 to TRBJ2-2; a possible D gene is TRBD1 (5 bases). V gave up 3 bases and J gave up 0 bases, with 17 bases separating them. In germline, CDR1 is KGHSH, CDR2 LQKENI. CDR3 length: 18 residues. This chain's CDR3 is CASSPRVPGATNTGELFF. CDR3 bases: TGTGCCAGCTCACCTCGCGTACCTGGGGCGACGAACACCGGGGAGCTGTTTTTT.

The chain links TRBV5-8 to TRBJ1-5; TRBD1 aligns across 10 bases. The CDR3 runs 16 residues. Trimming took 4 bases from V and 9 from J; bases not matched to a gene: 13. Germline CDR1 and CDR2: SGHTS and YDEGEE. DNA of the CDR3: TGTGCCAGCAGCGGCGGGACAGGGGCTTGGGGTGGGCCCCAGCATTTT. Protein product: CASSGGTGAWGGPQHF. Filled out from reference TRBV5-8 and TRBJ1-5, the complete variable domain reads EAGVTQSPTHLIKTRGQQATLRCSPISGHTSVYWYQQALGLGLQFLLWYDEGEERNRGNFPPRFSGRQFPNYSSELNVNALELEDSALYLCASSGGTGAWGGPQHFGDGTRLSIL.

This chain joins TRBV10-3 and TRBJ1-4, with D unresolved. From germline, CDR1 is ENHRY and CDR2 SYGVKD. V gave up 3 bases and J gave up 6 bases, with 14 bases separating them. The CDR3 totals 15 residues. CDR3 region: CAISDAGGRDEKLFF. The CDR3 DNA is TGTGCCATCAGTGACGCGGGAGGAAGGGATGAAAAACTGTTTTTT.

The count of this clone is one. The chain uses TRBV7-3 and TRBJ2-1; TRBD1 is a possible D gene (6 bases). The V end was cut by 5 bases, the J end by 8 bases, with 16 bases between. The CDR3 sequence is 14 residues long. Germline V lookup: CDR1 SGHTA, CDR2 FQGTGA. The CDR3 DNA sequence: TGTGCCAGCAGCCCACACCAAGGGGGTGATGAGCAGTTCTTC. Protein product: CASSPHQGGDEQFF.

This chain links TRBV19 with TRBJ2-7; 9 bases agree with TRBD1. The CDR3 has 13 residues. V lost 4 bases and J lost 3; bases outside the gene matches: 1. The V gene's germline CDR1 is LNHDA and CDR2 SQIVND (reference sequence). The CDR3 DNA follows: TGTGCCAGTAGTAAGGACAGGGGCTACGAGCAGTACTTC. It encodes CASSKDRGYEQYF.

V gene TRBV6-1 combines with J gene TRBJ1-2; a weak D match, TRBD1 (5 bases). V was clipped by 2 bases and J by 0 bases, with 16 bases between them. Germline CDR1 and CDR2: MNHNS and SASEGT. The CDR3 totals 17 residues. The DNA for the CDR3 is TGTGCCAGCAGTGAAATAGTGTGGGGCAGTTCTAACTATGGCTACACCTTC. Its protein product is CASSEIVWGSSNYGYTF.

V usage is TRBV6-5 and J usage is TRBJ2-2; 7 bases line up with TRBD1. With 4 bases clipped from V and 0 bases from J, the junction kept 2 bases outside the gene matches. The CDR3 sequence is 15 residues long. Germline-derived CDR1 and CDR2 are MNHEY and SVGAGI. CDR3 DNA sequence: TGTGCCAGCAGTTCCGGGACAGCGAACACCGGGGAGCTGTTTTTT. Amino acid sequence: CASSSGTANTGELFF.

The chain employs TRBV5-1 and TRBJ2-4, with 9 nucleotides matching TRBD1. The V gene end was trimmed by 4 bases and the J gene end by 7 bases; junction bases not matched to a gene: 6. The CDR3 sequence is 14 residues long. Per the germline V gene, CDR1 is SGHRS and CDR2 is YFSETQ. The CDR3 loop is CASSLGQGFNIQYF. The CDR3 DNA reads as TGCGCCAGCAGCCTGGGACAGGGTTTTAACATTCAGTACTTC.

Only one count was recorded for this clone. The chain uses TRBV5-1 and TRBJ1-6; 11 bases match TRBD1. The J segment lost 8 bases and the V segment lost 4 bases, leaving 5 bases of the junction unmatched. This CDR3 is built from 15 residues. Germline V CDR1 and CDR2: SGHRS, YFSETQ. CDR3 nucleotide sequence: TGCGCCAGCAGCCGGGGACAGGGGGTAGATTCACCCCTCCACTTT. This codes for CASSRGQGVDSPLHF.

This rearrangement joins TRBV19 to TRBJ1-5, with TRBD1 matching over 8 bases. V shed 7 bases, J shed 2 bases, and the junction held 10 bases outside the gene matches. This CDR3 spans 16 amino acids. Germline CDR1 reads LNHDA; CDR2 reads SQIVND (reference sequence). As DNA, the CDR3 is TGTGCCAGTACCCCGGACAGGGTGGTTGGCAATCAGCCCCAGCATTTT. Translated, it gives CASTPDRVVGNQPQHF.

This clone is a singleton in its sample. The rearrangement links TRBV7-6 to TRBJ2-7; 7 bases align to TRBD2. This CDR3 region has 12 residues. The germline V gene has CDR1 SGHVS and CDR2 FNYEAQ. Unmatched junction bases numbered 3, after V lost 5 bases and J lost 5 bases. In DNA form, the CDR3 reads TGTGCCAGCAGCCATCTAGCGGACGAGCAGTACTTC. This encodes CASSHLADEQYF.

The chain recombines TRBV10-3 with TRBJ2-2; TRBD1 matches at 8 bases. V lost 5 bases to trimming and J lost 5 bases; unmatched junction nucleotides: 7. The length of the CDR3 is 15 residues. Germline V gene sequence: CDR1 ENHRY, CDR2 SYGVKD. DNA for the CDR3: TGTGCCATCAGTCCCGGACAGGGAAAGACCGGGGAGCTGTTTTTT. As protein: CAISPGQGKTGELFF.

The V and J genes are TRBV7-3 and TRBJ2-3; D is uncertain. From germline, CDR1 is SGHTA and CDR2 FQGTGA. V lost 1 base, J lost 0 bases, and 8 bases lay in between. This CDR3 contains 15 residues. The CDR3 here is CASSLRPASTDTQYF. Here the CDR3 DNA reads TGTGCCAGCAGCTTAAGGCCTGCAAGCACAGATACGCAGTATTTT.

The chain joins TRBV19 to TRBJ2-4; TRBD1 aligns across 7 bases. V gave up 3 bases and J gave up 6 bases; unmatched junction bases: 14. The CDR3 is 17 amino acids. CDR1 LNHDA and CDR2 SQIVND come from the germline V gene (reference sequence). The CDR3 DNA is TGTGCCAGTAGTATCCCCCCGGGACAGAGCCCACCAAACATTCAGTACTTC. Protein product: CASSIPPGQSPPNIQYF.

V is TRBV28 and J is TRBJ1-2; TRBD1 matches at 7 bases. Germline loops: CDR1 MDHEN, CDR2 SYDVKM. V lost 5 bases to trimming and J lost 4 bases; unmatched junction nucleotides: 7. The CDR3 has 14 residues. CDR3 protein: CASSMGQLIYGYTF. The CDR3, as DNA: TGTGCCAGCAGTATGGGACAGTTGATCTATGGCTACACCTTC.

The V and J genes are TRBV2 and TRBJ2-7, with 7 bases identical to TRBD1. The junction had 1 base not matched to a gene; V was cut back by 3 bases and J by 2 bases. The CDR3 loop spans 13 amino acids. Germline V gene data show CDR1 as SNHLY and CDR2 as FYNNEI. CDR3 sequence (DNA): TGTGCCAGCAGTGAGACAGGGACCTACGAGCAGTACTTC. This codes for CASSETGTYEQYF.

This chain uses TRBV5-4 with TRBJ1-4, with a weak D call TRBD1 (6 bases). The CDR3 has 17 residues. CDR1 is SGHNT, CDR2 YYREEE, per germline (reference sequence). V was shortened by 4 bases and J by 3 bases, with 19 bases between the two germline ends. Here the CDR3 reads CASSPGGRGGPNEKLFF. CDR3 sequence (DNA): TGTGCCAGCAGCCCGGGGGGCAGGGGAGGTCCTAATGAAAAACTGTTTTTT.

The chain recombines TRBV27 with TRBJ2-7; 10 nucleotides agree with TRBD2. Germline V CDR1 and CDR2: MNHEY, SMNVEV (reference sequence). The V and J ends lost 6 bases and 3 bases, in that order; junction bases with no gene match: 11. The CDR3 totals 16 residues. CDR3 nucleotides: TGTGCCAGCAGACGATCGCTAGCGGGGGCCAACTACGAGCAGTACGTC. Translation: CASRRSLAGANYEQYV.

The chain is built from TRBV5-5 and TRBJ2-2, with 7 bases that match TRBD1. Germline trimming cut 4 bases from V and 3 bases from J; bases unmatched to any gene: 6. Germline values: CDR1 SGHKS, CDR2 YYEKEE (reference sequence). The CDR3 totals 15 residues. CDR3 protein: CASSQGQRYTGELFF. CDR3 nucleotide sequence: TGTGCCAGCAGCCAGGGACAGAGATACACCGGGGAGCTGTTTTTT.

This clone was seen just once. The chain combines TRBV5-6 with TRBJ2-5, with TRBD2 identical over 14 bases. Germline CDR1 reads SGHDT; CDR2 reads YYEEEE. The CDR3 spans 17 residues. The V segment lost 0 bases and the J segment 5 bases; nucleotides outside the gene matches: 6. CDR3 DNA: TGTGCCAGCAGCTTGGGACTAGCGGGGGGGCTGACGGAGACCCAGTACTTC. Translating gives CASSLGLAGGLTETQYF.

This clone occurred a few times. The genes are TRBV28 and TRBJ1-2, with 9 bases identical to TRBD1. There are 15 residues in the CDR3. Germline V gives CDR1 MDHEN, CDR2 SYDVKM. Germline trimming cut 4 bases from V and 4 bases from J; bases unmatched to any gene: 7. CDR3 loop: CASSSPGQGVYGYTF. The CDR3 DNA reads as TGTGCCAGCAGTTCACCGGGACAGGGAGTCTATGGCTACACCTTC.

The V and J genes are TRBV19 and TRBJ2-3; 9 nucleotides agree with TRBD2. The CDR3 sequence is 15 residues long. After removal of 10 bases from V and 1 base from J, the junction contained 9 bases not matched to a gene. Germline values: CDR1 LNHDA, CDR2 SQIVND (reference sequence). CDR3 nucleotide sequence: TGTGCCACCGTGGGCCTAGCGGGACGCACAGATACGCAGTATTTT. Residues: CATVGLAGRTDTQYF.

The chain recombines TRBV11-2 with TRBJ2-2; D is unclear. Trimming stripped 2 bases from V and 8 bases from J, with 9 bases between. CDR1 is SGHAT, CDR2 FQNNGV, per germline. This CDR3 has 13 residues. The CDR3 DNA is TGTGCCAGCAGCTTAACTTCCGGGGGGGAGCTGTTTTTT. Its translation is CASSLTSGGELFF.

The chain employs TRBV6-5 and TRBJ2-1; the D gene is possibly TRBD2 (6 bases). The germline V and J ends were trimmed by 6 bases and 3 bases, with 12 bases remaining between them. Germline assignment: CDR1 MNHEY and CDR2 SVGAGI. CDR3 length: 14 amino acids. CDR3 amino acids: CASSSEGLYNEQFF. The CDR3 coding sequence is TGTGCCAGCAGCTCCGAGGGACTCTACAATGAGCAGTTCTTC.

The rearrangement joins TRBV6-6 to TRBJ1-6, with a tentative D call TRBD1 (6 bases). This CDR3 has 13 residues. Trimming took off 8 bases at V and 9 bases at J, with 14 bases between the two ends. CDR1 MNHNY and CDR2 SVGAGI come from the germline V gene (reference sequence). CDR3 bases: TGTGCCAGCCACAGGGCAGTCGGTTCACCCCTCCACTTT. Translated, it gives CASHRAVGSPLHF.

The rearrangement joins TRBV6-5 to TRBJ2-7; 11 bases are shared with TRBD1. This CDR3 comprises 13 residues. Germline CDR1 reads MNHEY; CDR2 reads SVGAGI. The junction had 8 bases not matched to a gene; V was cut back by 10 bases and J by 6 bases. In DNA, the CDR3 is TGTGCCACCACCCCGGGGACAGGGGGCGAGCAGTACGTC. Translating it yields CATTPGTGGEQYV.

This chain connects TRBV30 to TRBJ2-1; 10 bases agree with TRBD2. There are 14 residues in the CDR3. Germline lookup yields CDR1 GTSNPN and CDR2 SVGIG (reference sequence). The junction had 3 bases not matched to a gene; V was cut back by 3 bases and J by 4 bases. DNA for the CDR3: TGTGCCTGGAGCTGGACTAGCGGTTACAATGAGCAGTTCTTC. Encoded protein: CAWSWTSGYNEQFF.

This clone was seen only a few times. This chain joins TRBV6-5 and TRBJ2-5, with 13 bases matching TRBD2. CDR1 and CDR2 from the germline V gene are MNHEY and SVGAGI. This CDR3 has 15 residues. Unmatched junction bases numbered 5, after V lost 6 bases and J lost 4 bases. The CDR3 DNA is TGTGCCAGCAGAACTAGCGGGGGGGCTGGAGAGACCCAGTACTTC. Translating it yields CASRTSGGAGETQYF.